This TCR beta chain appears in the sequencing data of a study of neurological immune-mediated disorders. Points from the study as a whole: Levels of TCR clonal expansion peaked in HTLV-1-associated myelopathy and reached their lowest in multiple sclerosis, under those of healthy controls.

This clonotype was counted many times. Its target is not known. Per the germline V gene, CDR1 is KGHSH and CDR2 is LQKENI. This CDR3 has 13 residues. Trimming left V 5 bases short and J 2 bases short, with 9 bases between. TCRdb analysed the 5' RACE reads with MiXCR anew, one entry per CDR3 protein. Of roughly 70,000 distinct CDR3 sequences listed, about 4% are singletons. What was sequenced was PBMCs. The chain combines TRBV18 with TRBJ1-1; tentatively, D is TRBD1 (6 bases). The sequence derives from a man younger than 45 with multiple sclerosis. The CDR3 nucleotides read TGTGCCAGCTCAGGACAGAGCAACACTGAAGCTTTCTTT. It yields the protein CASSGQSNTEAFF.